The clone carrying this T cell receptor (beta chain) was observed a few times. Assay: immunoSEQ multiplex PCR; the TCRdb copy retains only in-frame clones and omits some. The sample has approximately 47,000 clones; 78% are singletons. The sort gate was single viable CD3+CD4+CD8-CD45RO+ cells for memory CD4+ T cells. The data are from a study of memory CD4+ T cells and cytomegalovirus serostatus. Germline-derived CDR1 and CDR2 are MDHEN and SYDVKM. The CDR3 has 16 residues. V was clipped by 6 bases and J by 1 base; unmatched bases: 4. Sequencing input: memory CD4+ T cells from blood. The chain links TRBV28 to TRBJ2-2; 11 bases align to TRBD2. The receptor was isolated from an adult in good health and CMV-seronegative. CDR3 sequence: CASSRGTSGNTGELFF. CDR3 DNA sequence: TGTGCCAGCAGCCGAGGGACTAGCGGGAACACCGGGGAGCTGTTTTTT. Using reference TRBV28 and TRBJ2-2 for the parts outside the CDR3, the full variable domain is DVKVTQSSRYLVKRTGEKVFLECVQDMDHENMFWYRQDPGLGLRLIYFSYDVKMKEKGDIPEGYSVSREKKERFSLILESASTNQTSMYLCASSRGTSGNTGELFFGEGSRLTVL.